The 29 T cell receptor beta chains below were found in one sample sequenced in a study of shared clonotypes between healthy human individuals. The naive CD8 fraction comprised CD45RO-negative cells positively selected for CCR7 and excluded terminally differentiated effector memory CD45RA+ cells. Profiling relied on immunoSEQ multiplex PCR, and the TCRdb table lists in-frame clones only, not all of them. Here the sample spans about 2.2 million clones, under 95% being singletons. Sequencing input: naive CD8+ T cells from PBMCs. These receptors came from a man aged 18 to 30 in good health. Some clones in this sample may be carry-over from other donors' samples.

As concerns this clone: This sample includes further DNA sequences coding for the same CDR3. The V call is TRBV28, the J call TRBJ2-7; the D gene is possibly TRBD1 (5 bases). Per the germline V gene, CDR1 is MDHEN and CDR2 is SYDVKM. V was pared by 6 bases and J by 0 bases, with 12 bases between. The CDR3 is made up of 14 amino acids. Here the CDR3 DNA reads TGTGCCAGCAGCCGAAGGGGAAGCTCCTACGAGCAGTACTTC. Its protein product is CASSRRGSSYEQYF.

The chain recombines TRBV30 with TRBJ2-1; possibly TRBD2 for D (6 bases). V lost 1 base, J lost 0 bases, and 22 bases lay in between. This CDR3 region has 19 residues. The V gene's germline CDR1 is GTSNPN and CDR2 SVGIG (reference sequence). CDR3 sequence reads: CAWSGIRRGPQSSYNEQFF. The CDR3 nucleotides are TGTGCCTGGAGTGGTATCCGGAGGGGCCCTCAGAGCTCCTACAATGAGCAGTTCTTC.

CDR3: CASSLVGPQETQYF. The CDR3 DNA follows: TGTGCCAGCAGCTTAGTCGGGCCTCAAGAGACCCAGTACTTC. The chain carries TRBV7-9 and TRBJ2-7; D uncertain. Matching the DNA end better, TRBJ2-5 makes the J call doubtful. Germline V gene sequence: CDR1 SEHNR, CDR2 FQNEAQ (reference sequence). CDR3 length: 14 amino acids.

The chain carries TRBV28 and TRBJ2-7; the match to TRBD2 covers 10 bases. The germline V gene encodes CDR1 MDHEN and CDR2 SYDVKM. The CDR3 length is 15 residues. J lost 5 bases, V lost 6 bases, and 10 bases had no gene match. CDR3 protein: CASRARLAGHNEQYF. The CDR3 DNA reads TGTGCCAGCAGGGCCCGACTAGCGGGCCATAACGAGCAGTACTTC.

V and J are TRBV7-9 and TRBJ2-5; no firm D call. Trimming took off 4 bases at V and 5 bases at J, with 17 bases between the two ends. This CDR3 is 15 amino acids long. CDR1 is SEHNR and CDR2 is FQNEAQ in the germline V gene (reference sequence). CDR3 sequence: CASSYDTSSRETQYF. CDR3 coding DNA: TGTGCCAGCAGCTATGACACTTCAAGTAGGGAGACCCAGTACTTC.

The CDR3 loop reads CASSSRLAEYEQYF. CDR3 nucleotides: TGTGCCAGCAGTTCGAGACTAGCGGAATACGAGCAGTACTTC. V usage is TRBV27 and J usage is TRBJ2-7, with 9 bases identical to TRBD2. Per the germline V gene, CDR1 is MNHEY and CDR2 is SMNVEV (reference sequence). The CDR3 has 14 residues. J gave up 4 bases and V 4 bases, and 5 bases lay outside the gene matches.

The V and J genes are TRBV11-2 and TRBJ1-1; D unclear. Germline assignment: CDR1 SGHAT and CDR2 FQNNGV. This CDR3 has 14 amino acids. Trimming cost V 5 bases and J 0 bases, with 10 bases left between them. CDR3 amino acids: CASSLDLLNTEAFF. The CDR3 coding sequence is TGTGCCAGCAGCCTGGATTTACTGAACACTGAAGCTTTCTTT.

The rearrangement uses TRBV6-6 and TRBJ1-3; D may be TRBD1 (6 bases). Germline V gene sequence: CDR1 MNHNY, CDR2 SVGAGI (reference sequence). This CDR3 comprises 13 residues. The ends were cut back, 5 bases at V and 4 bases at J, with 9 bases in the middle. The CDR3 DNA is TGTGCCAGCAGTCCAGGACAGGGAAACACCATATATTTT. This translates into CASSPGQGNTIYF.

The V gene is TRBV19, the J gene TRBJ2-1, with D tentatively TRBD1 or TRBD2 (5 bases each). Deletions cut 8 bases from V and 5 bases from J, with 10 bases between. Germline lookup yields CDR1 LNHDA and CDR2 SQIVND (reference sequence). This CDR3 contains 12 residues. The CDR3 loop reads CASGWGNNEQFF. CDR3 in DNA: TGTGCCAGTGGTTGGGGGAACAATGAGCAGTTCTTC.

This clone is a singleton in its sample. V gene TRBV4-3 combines with J gene TRBJ2-5; D call uncertain. The germline V gene has CDR1 LGHNA and CDR2 YSLEER. This CDR3 comprises 14 residues. Trimming pared 0 bases from V and 5 bases from J, leaving 10 bases between. DNA for the CDR3: TGCGCCAGCAGCCAAGATCCCGGGCCGGAGACCCAGTACTTC. It codes for CASSQDPGPETQYF.

CDR3 region: CASSPKWSYNEQFF. In DNA, the CDR3 is TGTGCCAGCAGCCCCAAGTGGTCCTACAATGAGCAGTTCTTC. The genes are TRBV7-9 and TRBJ2-1; no clear D gene. V was pared by 5 bases and J by 1 base, with 9 bases between. The CDR3 has 14 amino acids. Per the germline V gene, CDR1 is SEHNR and CDR2 is FQNEAQ (reference sequence).

The genes are TRBV7-8 and TRBJ2-7; D unclear. Per the germline V gene, CDR1 is SGHVS and CDR2 is FQNEAQ. The CDR3 sequence is 12 residues long. The V gene lost 3 bases and the J gene lost 4 bases, with 7 bases spanning the gap. CDR3: CASSFERYEQYF. The CDR3 DNA is TGTGCCAGCAGCTTCGAAAGATACGAGCAGTACTTC.

To note about this clone: The same CDR3 can be traced to other DNA sequences in this sample. The chain couples TRBV5-4 to TRBJ2-5; D tentatively fits TRBD1 or TRBD2 (5 bases each). Germline V gives CDR1 SGHNT, CDR2 YYREEE (reference sequence). Trimming took 0 bases from V and 0 from J, leaving 6 bases between them. The CDR3 runs 14 residues. The CDR3 sequence: CASSLGGYQETQYF. CDR3 DNA: TGTGCCAGCAGCTTGGGGGGGTACCAAGAGACCCAGTACTTC.

The chain combines TRBV4-3 with TRBJ2-1; TRBD1 or TRBD2 may be the D gene (5 bases each). The V gene's germline CDR1 is LGHNA and CDR2 YSLEER. Trimming removed 5 bases from V and 0 bases from J, with 11 bases in between. The CDR3 covers 15 residues. The CDR3 reads CASSVGESSYNEQFF. CDR3 nucleotide sequence: TGCGCCAGCAGCGTGGGGGAGAGCTCCTACAATGAGCAGTTCTTC.

The V gene is TRBV7-9, the J gene TRBJ1-4; 7 positions agree with TRBD1. Germline V gene data show CDR1 as SEHNR and CDR2 as FQNEAQ (reference sequence). With 3 bases clipped from V and 7 bases from J, the junction kept 5 bases outside the gene matches. CDR3 length equals 14 residues. CDR3 in DNA: TGTGCCAGCAGCTTCAACAGGGGAGGTGAAAAACTGTTTTTT. Protein: CASSFNRGGEKLFF.

Note on this clone: Other DNA variants within this sample encode the same CDR3. This chain connects TRBV27 to TRBJ2-5; 7 nucleotides match TRBD2. The length of the CDR3 is 14 residues. From germline, CDR1 is MNHEY and CDR2 SMNVEV (reference sequence). V lost 2 bases and J lost 5; bases outside the gene matches: 5. DNA of the CDR3: TGTGCCAGCAGTTTAGGTTGGCGGGGGGAGACCCAGTACTTC. It codes for CASSLGWRGETQYF.

V gene TRBV27 combines with J gene TRBJ1-5; tentatively, D is TRBD1 (6 bases). CDR3 length: 14 residues. CDR1 and CDR2 (germline): MNHEY, SMNVEV (reference sequence). V lost 10 bases to trimming and J lost 0 bases, with 13 bases between them. CDR3 nucleotide sequence: TGTGCCACCGGTAGGGGGAGTAGCAATCAGCCCCAGCATTTT. Translation gives CATGRGSSNQPQHF.

V gene TRBV2 combines with J gene TRBJ1-2; D call uncertain. The germline CDR1 and CDR2 sequences are SNHLY and FYNNEI. The CDR3 loop spans 16 amino acids. Trimming cost V 4 bases and J 3 bases, with 18 bases left between them. The CDR3 loop is CASSGVSGRSDYGYTF. CDR3 nucleotide sequence: TGTGCCAGCAGTGGAGTATCGGGCAGGTCAGACTATGGCTACACCTTC.

Comments on this clone: Distinct nucleotide sequences in the sample also encode this CDR3. The chain carries TRBV4-3 and TRBJ1-3; D possibly corresponds to TRBD1 (6 bases). Germline CDR1 is LGHNA and CDR2 is YSLEER. The ends were cut back, 0 bases at V and 4 bases at J, with 10 bases in the middle. This CDR3 is built from 15 residues. CDR3 residues: CASSQDRGAGNTIYF. In nucleotides, the CDR3 is TGCGCCAGCAGCCAAGATCGGGGGGCGGGAAACACCATATATTTT.

V gene TRBV27 combines with J gene TRBJ2-2, with D possibly called TRBD1 or TRBD2 (6 bases each). The CDR3 sequence is 15 residues long. Germline V CDR1 and CDR2: MNHEY, SMNVEV (reference sequence). Trimming took 6 bases from V and 3 from J, leaving 14 bases between them. This chain's CDR3 is CASSPPGAYTGELFF. In DNA form, the CDR3 reads TGTGCCAGCAGCCCCCCGGGGGCATACACCGGGGAGCTGTTTTTT.

This chain connects TRBV6-8 to TRBJ2-2, with 8 bases fitting TRBD2. After removal of 0 bases from V and 5 bases from J, the junction contained 11 bases not matched to a gene. The CDR3 spans 18 residues. Per the germline V gene, CDR1 is MNHGY and CDR2 is SAAAGT. This chain's CDR3 is CASSYSRAERERTGELFF. DNA for the CDR3: TGTGCCAGCAGTTACTCGCGAGCCGAGCGGGAGCGGACCGGGGAGCTGTTTTTT.

V usage is TRBV5-6 and J usage is TRBJ1-4; 7 bases match TRBD1. The CDR3 loop spans 13 amino acids. The germline V gene has CDR1 SGHDT and CDR2 YYEEEE. V shed 2 bases, J shed 8 bases, and the junction held 3 bases outside the gene matches. In nucleotides, the CDR3 is TGTGCCAGCAGCTTCAGGGGGGCGGAAAAACTGTTTTTT. It is translated as CASSFRGAEKLFF.

The chain recombines TRBV15 with TRBJ1-4; TRBD1 matches 7 bases. This CDR3 contains 15 residues. The germline CDR1 and CDR2 sequences are LNHNV and YYDKDF (reference sequence). The V segment lost 2 bases and the J segment 8 bases; nucleotides outside the gene matches: 8. The CDR3 coding sequence is TGTGCCACCAGCAGAAGCACAGGGGATCGAGAAAAACTGTTTTTT. Translation gives CATSRSTGDREKLFF. The whole variable domain, filled in from reference TRBV15 and TRBJ1-4, reads DAMVIQNPRYQVTQFGKPVTLSCSQTLNHNVMYWYQQKSSQAPKLLFHYYDKDFNNEADTPDNFQSRRPNTSFCFLDIRSPGLGDTAMYLCATSRSTGDREKLFFGSGTQLSVL.

The DNA for the CDR3 is TGCGCCAGCAGCGAGCGACTAGCGGGACCTTCCTACAATGAGCAGTTCTTC. The encoded protein is CASSERLAGPSYNEQFF. The chain uses TRBV5-1 and TRBJ2-1; TRBD2 matches at 11 bases. Germline V lookup: CDR1 SGHRS, CDR2 YFSETQ. The CDR3 consists of 17 residues. V lost 4 bases and J lost 1; bases outside the gene matches: 7.

V gene TRBV29-1 combines with J gene TRBJ2-7; no clear D. V lost 4 bases to trimming and J lost 4 bases, with 20 bases between them. This CDR3 is 15 amino acids long. Per germline, CDR1 SQVTM and CDR2 ANQGSEA. The CDR3 DNA is TGCAGCGTTGTCTTCCGTCTTCACTTTAGATACGAGCAGTACTTC. Protein product: CSVVFRLHFRYEQYF.

This clone was found once. V is TRBV7-9 and J is TRBJ1-2; D is possibly TRBD1 (6 bases). The CDR3 extends over 14 amino acids. V was shortened by 5 bases and J by 5 bases, with 15 bases between the two germline ends. Germline CDR1 reads SEHNR; CDR2 reads FQNEAQ (reference sequence). As DNA, the CDR3 is TGTGCCAGCAGCACTCGGGCGGACAGTTATGGCTACACCTTC. Translated, it gives CASSTRADSYGYTF.

V and J are TRBV28 and TRBJ2-7; 8 bases fit TRBD2. This CDR3 comprises 14 residues. Germline V gene lookup returns CDR1 MDHEN and CDR2 SYDVKM. J gave up 4 bases and V 8 bases, and 10 bases lay outside the gene matches. CDR3 sequence reads: CASRIAGSMYEQYF. Here the CDR3 DNA reads TGTGCCAGCCGTATAGCGGGGAGTATGTACGAGCAGTACTTC.

The V gene is TRBV2, the J gene TRBJ2-3; either TRBD1 or TRBD2 may supply D (5 bases each). The length of the CDR3 is 14 residues. Germline V gene data show CDR1 as SNHLY and CDR2 as FYNNEI. Trimming shortened V by 6 bases and J by 8 bases, and 18 bases separated the two germline ends. The CDR3 coding sequence is TGTGCCAGCAGGGAACTAGGGGCTGAGGGTACGCAGTATTTT. Protein: CASRELGAEGTQYF. Full variable domain (rest looked up from reference TRBV2 and TRBJ2-3): EPEVTQTPSHQVTQMGQEVILRCVPISNHLYFYWYRQILGQKVEFLVSFYNNEISEKSEIFDDQFSVERPDGSNFTLKIRSTKLEDSAMYFCASRELGAEGTQYFGPGTRLTVL.

V and J are TRBV6-1 and TRBJ1-5; weak D call: TRBD1 (5 bases). The CDR3 spans 15 residues. The germline V gene has CDR1 MNHNS and CDR2 SASEGT. V shed 6 bases and J shed 1 base, with 13 bases lying between them. The CDR3, as DNA: TGTGCCAGCAGGAGACTTGACAGAAGCAATCAGCCCCAGCATTTT. Translation: CASRRLDRSNQPQHF.